A selection of T cell receptor beta chains follows, all from one sample in a study of blood T cell repertoires in COVID-19. TCRdb's table, derived via immunoSEQ multiplex PCR, lists solely in-frame clones and lacks some. In the table there are 50,000 to 60,000 clones, about 80% of which are singletons. Sequencing used peripheral blood. The receptors stem from a man older than 75 with COVID-19, enrolled during active disease. The CDR3 runs from the conserved cysteine through the conserved F or W. The order of the fields is D gene, J gene, clone size, V gene, CDR3 length, CDR3 DNA, CDR3 protein. The D gene is left open where the match is weak. Clone size is given for some rows only: seen once, a few or many times, or a class if the clone is expanded.

d_call: .
j_call: TRBJ1-2
clone_size: .
v_call: TRBV15
cdr3_length: 15
cdr3_nt: TGTGCCACCAGCAGAGAGAGACAGAGTAACTATGGCTACACCTTC
cdr3_aa: CATSRERQSNYGYTF

d_call: .
j_call: TRBJ1-3
clone_size: .
v_call: TRBV5-5
cdr3_length: 15
cdr3_nt: TGTGCCAGCAGCTTGGACTCAGGCTCTGGAAACACCATATATTTT
cdr3_aa: CASSLDSGSGNTIYF

d_call: TRBD1
j_call: TRBJ1-5
clone_size: few
v_call: TRBV23-1
cdr3_length: 19
cdr3_nt: TGCGCCAGCAGTCAATCAGTCGACAGGGACGCTTATAGCAATCAGCCCCAGCATTTT
cdr3_aa: CASSQSVDRDAYSNQPQHF

d_call: TRBD1
j_call: TRBJ2-7
clone_size: .
v_call: TRBV5-6
cdr3_length: 18
cdr3_nt: TGTGCCAGCAGCTACCCGGGACAGGTTGGATCGAGCTCCTACGAGCAGTACTTC
cdr3_aa: CASSYPGQVGSSSYEQYF

d_call: .
j_call: TRBJ1-1
clone_size: .
v_call: TRBV7-8
cdr3_length: 14
cdr3_nt: TGTGCCAGCATCAAAAGGGGGGGAGGGGCTGAAGCTTTCTTT
cdr3_aa: CASIKRGGGAEAFF

d_call: .
j_call: TRBJ1-5
clone_size: once
v_call: TRBV2
cdr3_length: 15
cdr3_nt: TGTGCCAGCACCCCCGGCCGTGGGGGCGGGCAGCCCCAGCATTTT
cdr3_aa: CASTPGRGGGQPQHF

d_call: .
j_call: TRBJ2-3
clone_size: .
v_call: TRBV11-3
cdr3_length: 14
cdr3_nt: TGTGCCAGCAGCTTAGCGAGAGGGTCAGATACGCAGTATTTT
cdr3_aa: CASSLARGSDTQYF

d_call: .
j_call: TRBJ1-1
clone_size: .
v_call: TRBV10-1
cdr3_length: 13
cdr3_nt: TGCGCCAGCAGTGAGACAGGGAAGGCTGAAGCTTTCTTT
cdr3_aa: CASSETGKAEAFF

d_call: TRBD2
j_call: TRBJ2-1
clone_size: .
v_call: TRBV5-6
cdr3_length: 14
cdr3_nt: TGTGCCAGCGGAGGTAGCGGGACGCACAATGAGCAGTTCTTC
cdr3_aa: CASGGSGTHNEQFF

d_call: .
j_call: TRBJ1-2
clone_size: .
v_call: TRBV25-1
cdr3_length: 15
cdr3_nt: TGTGCCAGCAGTGCTCATCTAGGGGGGGACTATGGCTACACCTTC
cdr3_aa: CASSAHLGGDYGYTF

d_call: .
j_call: TRBJ2-1
clone_size: .
v_call: TRBV7-9
cdr3_length: 14
cdr3_nt: TGTGCCAGCTCCTCGAGAAGCTCCTACAATGAGCAGTTCTTC
cdr3_aa: CASSSRSSYNEQFF

d_call: TRBD1
j_call: TRBJ1-1
clone_size: once
v_call: TRBV10-2
cdr3_length: 15
cdr3_nt: TGCGCCAGCATGGGTTGGGACAGGGGAGACACTGAAGCTTTCTTT
cdr3_aa: CASMGWDRGDTEAFF

d_call: .
j_call: TRBJ2-6
clone_size: .
v_call: TRBV10-3
cdr3_length: 14
cdr3_nt: TGTGCCATCAGTGTTGGTAGTGGGGCCAACGTCCTGACTTTC
cdr3_aa: CAISVGSGANVLTF

d_call: TRBD2
j_call: TRBJ2-3
clone_size: .
v_call: TRBV3-1/TRBV3-2
cdr3_length: 22
cdr3_nt: TGTGCCAGCAGCCTTTATGACTCCGGGACTAGCGGGAGAAAAAGGGCCACAGATACGCAGTATTTT
cdr3_aa: CASSLYDSGTSGRKRATDTQYF

d_call: .
j_call: TRBJ2-7
clone_size: few
v_call: TRBV6-5
cdr3_length: 12
cdr3_nt: TGTGCCAGCAGACAGGGACCCTACGAGCAGTACTTC
cdr3_aa: CASRQGPYEQYF

d_call: .
j_call: TRBJ1-3
clone_size: .
v_call: TRBV2
cdr3_length: 17
cdr3_nt: TGTGCCAGCAGTGAGGGGGGTAGGGTTCCTTCTGGAAACACCATATATTTT
cdr3_aa: CASSEGGRVPSGNTIYF

d_call: .
j_call: TRBJ2-1
clone_size: once
v_call: TRBV27
cdr3_length: 15
cdr3_nt: TGTGCCAGCAGTTTAGATGGCAGTCCTTACAATGAGCAGTTCTTC
cdr3_aa: CASSLDGSPYNEQFF

d_call: .
j_call: TRBJ2-2
clone_size: .
v_call: TRBV7-2
cdr3_length: 16
cdr3_nt: TGTGCCAGCACCTTTTTGAGGACAAGGAGTTCCAGGGAGCTGTTTTTT
cdr3_aa: CASTFLRTRSSRELFF

d_call: .
j_call: TRBJ2-3
clone_size: .
v_call: TRBV27
cdr3_length: 15
cdr3_nt: TGTGCCAGCAGTTTACGCAGGGGAACAAGGGATACGCAGTATTTT
cdr3_aa: CASSLRRGTRDTQYF

d_call: TRBD1
j_call: TRBJ1-5
clone_size: .
v_call: TRBV28
cdr3_length: 15
cdr3_nt: TGTGCCAGCAGCACAGGGGGCGCGAGCAATCAGCCCCAGCATTTT
cdr3_aa: CASSTGGASNQPQHF

d_call: TRBD1
j_call: TRBJ1-3
clone_size: .
v_call: TRBV7-2
cdr3_length: 15
cdr3_nt: TGTGCCGAAGGGGGCCTTGGGGGTCCTGGAAACACCATATATTTT
cdr3_aa: CAEGGLGGPGNTIYF

d_call: TRBD1
j_call: TRBJ2-3
clone_size: .
v_call: TRBV2
cdr3_length: 17
cdr3_nt: TGTGCCAGCAAGGAGGAGGGTTGGGACAGGGATTCAGATACGCAGTATTTT
cdr3_aa: CASKEEGWDRDSDTQYF

d_call: .
j_call: TRBJ1-4
clone_size: .
v_call: TRBV12-3/TRBV12-4
cdr3_length: 12
cdr3_nt: TGTGCCAGCAGCTTCCCAGGCGGGGAACTGTTTTTT
cdr3_aa: CASSFPGGELFF

d_call: TRBD2
j_call: TRBJ2-3
clone_size: .
v_call: TRBV18
cdr3_length: 15
cdr3_nt: TGTGCCAGCTCACGTACTAGCGGCTCCACAGATACGCAGTATTTT
cdr3_aa: CASSRTSGSTDTQYF

d_call: .
j_call: TRBJ1-6
clone_size: .
v_call: TRBV25-1
cdr3_length: 16
cdr3_nt: TGTGCCAGCAGTGAAGCCTTCAGGGCATTGGATTCACCCCTCCACTTT
cdr3_aa: CASSEAFRALDSPLHF

d_call: .
j_call: TRBJ1-2
clone_size: .
v_call: TRBV19
cdr3_length: 13
cdr3_nt: TGTGCCAGTAGTATGGCGACAGTCTATGGCTACACCTTC
cdr3_aa: CASSMATVYGYTF

d_call: .
j_call: TRBJ1-2
clone_size: .
v_call: TRBV7-2
cdr3_length: 14
cdr3_nt: TGTGCCAGCAGCTTAGACAGCTCTAACTATGGCTACACCTTC
cdr3_aa: CASSLDSSNYGYTF

d_call: .
j_call: TRBJ2-2
clone_size: .
v_call: TRBV5-1
cdr3_length: 16
cdr3_nt: TGCGCCAGCAGCCTACTATCAGGGGCCAACACCGGGGAGCTGTTTTTT
cdr3_aa: CASSLLSGANTGELFF

d_call: .
j_call: TRBJ2-2
clone_size: once
v_call: TRBV11-3
cdr3_length: 16
cdr3_nt: TGTGCCAGCAGCTTGGGGGGTCTTTCGAACACCGGGGAGCTGTTTTTT
cdr3_aa: CASSLGGLSNTGELFF

d_call: .
j_call: TRBJ1-1
clone_size: .
v_call: TRBV27
cdr3_length: 15
cdr3_nt: TGTGCCAGCAGTCCCCGCCAGGGAGGGAGCACTGAAGCTTTCTTT
cdr3_aa: CASSPRQGGSTEAFF

d_call: TRBD2
j_call: TRBJ2-3
clone_size: .
v_call: TRBV5-4
cdr3_length: 18
cdr3_nt: TGTGCCAGCAGCTTGCCCTCGGGGCTAGCGGGAAACACAGATACGCAGTATTTT
cdr3_aa: CASSLPSGLAGNTDTQYF

d_call: TRBD1
j_call: TRBJ1-2
clone_size: .
v_call: TRBV10-1
cdr3_length: 16
cdr3_nt: TGCGCCAGCAGTGAGTCGACTGACAGGGGTGGGGTGGGCTACACCTTC
cdr3_aa: CASSESTDRGGVGYTF

d_call: .
j_call: TRBJ2-7
clone_size: .
v_call: TRBV5-1
cdr3_length: 16
cdr3_nt: TGCGCCAGCAGCTCCGTTGGGGGGGCTGGGATCTACGAGCAGTACTTC
cdr3_aa: CASSSVGGAGIYEQYF

d_call: TRBD2
j_call: TRBJ2-2
clone_size: .
v_call: TRBV5-1
cdr3_length: 15
cdr3_nt: TGCGCCAGCAGCTTTCGGACTAGCAATACCGGGGAGCTGTTTTTT
cdr3_aa: CASSFRTSNTGELFF

d_call: TRBD2
j_call: TRBJ2-1
clone_size: .
v_call: TRBV5-1
cdr3_length: 16
cdr3_nt: TGCGCCAGCAGCGCCGGCGGCGCGGGGGTGTTGAATGAGCAGTTCTTC
cdr3_aa: CASSAGGAGVLNEQFF

d_call: TRBD1
j_call: TRBJ1-1
clone_size: .
v_call: TRBV7-9
cdr3_length: 15
cdr3_nt: TGTGCCAGCAGCCCCCAAAGGGGGCTAGGCACTGAAGCTTTCTTT
cdr3_aa: CASSPQRGLGTEAFF

d_call: .
j_call: TRBJ2-5
clone_size: .
v_call: TRBV19
cdr3_length: 13
cdr3_nt: TGTGCCAGTAGTAACCGGCGGAGGGAGACCCAGTACTTC
cdr3_aa: CASSNRRRETQYF

d_call: TRBD1
j_call: TRBJ1-5
clone_size: once
v_call: TRBV11-2
cdr3_length: 15
cdr3_nt: TGTGCCAGCAGCCCCCACCGGACAGGCGGTCAGCCCCAGCATTTT
cdr3_aa: CASSPHRTGGQPQHF

d_call: .
j_call: TRBJ2-1
clone_size: .
v_call: TRBV5-8
cdr3_length: 15
cdr3_nt: TGTGCCAGCAGCTTGGGTGGCGGGTTTTACAATGAGCAGTTCTTC
cdr3_aa: CASSLGGGFYNEQFF

d_call: .
j_call: TRBJ1-1
clone_size: .
v_call: TRBV7-2
cdr3_length: 15
cdr3_nt: TGTGCCAGCAGCTTAGCGACAGGAGCGAACACTGAAGCTTTCTTT
cdr3_aa: CASSLATGANTEAFF

d_call: TRBD1
j_call: TRBJ1-1
clone_size: .
v_call: TRBV6-5
cdr3_length: 14
cdr3_nt: TGTGCCAGCAGTCGGACAGGGGCGGCGATTGAAGCTTTCTTT
cdr3_aa: CASSRTGAAIEAFF

d_call: .
j_call: TRBJ1-2
clone_size: .
v_call: TRBV6-6
cdr3_length: 16
cdr3_nt: TGTGCCAGCAGTTACTCGAACGCGGGAGCTAACTATGGCTACACCTTC
cdr3_aa: CASSYSNAGANYGYTF

d_call: .
j_call: TRBJ1-2
clone_size: .
v_call: TRBV5-6
cdr3_length: 13
cdr3_nt: TGTGCCAGCATTCAATATAGGGGGTTTGGCTACACCTTC
cdr3_aa: CASIQYRGFGYTF

d_call: .
j_call: TRBJ2-2
clone_size: once
v_call: TRBV27
cdr3_length: 14
cdr3_nt: TGTGCCAGCAGTTTAGAGATGGTACCCGGGGAGCTGTTTTTT
cdr3_aa: CASSLEMVPGELFF

d_call: TRBD1
j_call: TRBJ1-6
clone_size: .
v_call: TRBV5-1
cdr3_length: 16
cdr3_nt: TGCGCCAGCAGCTCAGGGGGCGGCTCCTATAATTCACCCCTCCACTTT
cdr3_aa: CASSSGGGSYNSPLHF

d_call: .
j_call: TRBJ1-1
clone_size: .
v_call: TRBV27
cdr3_length: 13
cdr3_nt: TGTGCCAGCAGTTGGGGCAGTTACACTGAAGCTTTCTTT
cdr3_aa: CASSWGSYTEAFF